The 13 T cell receptor beta chains in this list originate from one sample, sequenced in a study of blood T cells in healthy people across ages. Together with a sample-barcoded 5' primer, a J-beta primer mix was included in a second PCR lasting roughly 7 to 11 cycles. TCRdb recomputed calls from the 5' RACE reads with MiXCR, one row per CDR3 protein. The table records a few hundred thousand distinct CDR3 sequences, around a quarter of them present only once. This sample was shared with a second study, whose subject was T cells of mothers and their children.

The specimen sequenced was blood. The receptors stem from a boy between 2 and 10 years old in good health.

Turning to this clonotype: The junction departs from germline at one end; a sequencing error may be responsible. V usage is TRBV14 and J usage is TRBJ1-2; D remains ambiguous. This CDR3 contains 13 residues. The V gene's germline CDR1 is SGHDN and CDR2 FVKESK. Here the CDR3 reads CASSQSDTYGYTF. The DNA of the CDR3 is TGCGCCAGCAGCCAATCTGACACCTATGGCTACACCTTC.

V usage is TRBV4-2 and J usage is TRBJ1-1; D gene ambiguous. The CDR3 covers 17 residues. Germline V gives CDR1 LGHNA, CDR2 YNFKEQ. The V end lost 0 bases, the J end lost 11 bases, and 25 bases lay between the germline ends. CDR3 nucleotides: TGTGCCAGCAGCCAAGAAAGGGAGACGGACCGGACCTTGGGTGCTTTCTTT. Amino acid sequence: CASSQERETDRTLGAFF.

The chain carries TRBV4-3 and TRBJ2-2; 8 nucleotides agree with TRBD2. The germline CDR1 and CDR2 sequences are LGHNA and YSLEER. This CDR3 is built from 14 residues. With V trimmed by 0 bases and J by 9 bases, 3 bases remained unmatched. CDR3 nucleotides: TGCGCCAGCAGCCAAGAAGTTAGCGGGAGGGAGCTGTTTTTT. It is translated as CASSQEVSGRELFF.

This clonotype was seen only once. The chain joins TRBV6-5 to TRBJ1-2, with 9 bases identical to TRBD1. Germline V gene data show CDR1 as MNHEY and CDR2 as SVGAGI. The J segment lost 2 bases and the V segment lost 6 bases, leaving 7 bases of the junction unmatched. The CDR3 has 15 residues. DNA for the CDR3: TGTGCCAGCAGACTCCGGACAGGGGAAAACTATGGCTACACCTTC. Amino acid sequence: CASRLRTGENYGYTF.

This clonotype was picked up a small number of times. The chain is built from TRBV7-2 and TRBJ1-4; D gene ambiguous. Germline values: CDR1 SGHTA, CDR2 FQGNSA. Trimming stripped 0 bases from V and 3 bases from J, with 11 bases between. The CDR3 is 16 amino acids. The CDR3 spells CASSLARGSSNEKLFF. The CDR3, as DNA: TGTGCCAGCAGCTTAGCGCGTGGCAGCTCTAATGAAAAACTGTTTTTT.

This clonotype came up a few times. This rearrangement joins TRBV12-3 or TRBV12-4 to TRBJ2-2; D is unresolved. This CDR3 spans 14 amino acids. V was cut by 3 bases and J by 4 bases, with 9 bases left in between. This chain's CDR3 is CASSFPGGTGELFF. The CDR3 region has the DNA TGTGCCAGCAGTTTTCCGGGTGGCACCGGGGAGCTGTTTTTT.

The V and J genes are TRBV12-3 or TRBV12-4 and TRBJ2-7; 7 nucleotides match TRBD2. Trimming removed 6 bases from V and 2 bases from J; junction bases left unmatched: 13. This CDR3 region has 16 residues. DNA for the CDR3: TGTGCCAGCAGCGACGCCGGGACTACCTTTACCTACGAGCAGTACTTC. This encodes CASSDAGTTFTYEQYF.

As DNA, the CDR3 is TGTGCCAGCAGCAAGGGGGAAGGACCGGACACTGAAGCTTTCTTT. This codes for CASSKGEGPDTEAFF. The chain joins TRBV4-2 to TRBJ1-1, with D possibly matching TRBD1 (6 bases). The V gene's germline CDR1 is LGHNA and CDR2 YNFKEQ. V was shortened by 5 bases and J by 3 bases, with 16 bases between the two germline ends. CDR3 length: 15 amino acids.

The rearrangement uses TRBV7-2 and TRBJ2-2; the D gene is possibly TRBD2 (5 bases). V was pared by 4 bases and J by 7 bases, with 7 bases between. The CDR3 runs 12 residues. Germline V gives CDR1 SGHTA, CDR2 FQGNSA. DNA for the CDR3: TGTGCCAGCAGCTCAAGCGGCGGGGAGCTGTTTTTT. Its protein is CASSSSGGELFF.

The chain employs TRBV6-6 and TRBJ1-5, with 8 bases aligning to TRBD1. Germline V gene data show CDR1 as MNHNY and CDR2 as SVGAGI (reference sequence). V lost 6 bases, J lost 5 bases, and 12 bases stayed unmatched. The CDR3 covers 16 residues. The CDR3 is CASRIITGGADQPQHF. The CDR3 nucleotides are TGTGCCAGCAGGATCATAACAGGGGGAGCGGATCAGCCCCAGCATTTT.

This clonotype came up a few times. The V and J genes are TRBV7-9 and TRBJ2-1; 10 nucleotides agree with TRBD2. The CDR3 extends over 14 amino acids. J lost 4 bases, V lost 10 bases, and 7 bases had no gene match. Germline CDR1 is SEHNR and CDR2 is FQNEAQ (reference sequence). This CDR3 reads CATGTSVTYNEQFF. The CDR3 coding sequence is TGTGCCACTGGGACTAGCGTAACTTACAATGAGCAGTTCTTC.

There are a few counts of this clonotype. J is TRBJ2-2 and V is TRBV9; a weak D match, TRBD2 (5 bases). The germline V and J ends were trimmed by 9 bases and 3 bases, with 6 bases remaining between them. CDR1 is SGDLS and CDR2 is YYNGEE in the germline V gene. The CDR3 runs 11 residues. The DNA of the CDR3 is TGTGCCACCGGGGACACCGGGGAGCTGTTTTTT. Translated, it gives CATGDTGELFF.

This sequence joins TRBV5-6 and TRBJ2-2, with 9 bases that match TRBD1. The germline V gene encodes CDR1 SGHDT and CDR2 YYEEEE. V trimming: 2 bases; J trimming: 5 bases; junction bases outside the gene matches: 10. This CDR3 region has 17 residues. The CDR3: CASSFGTGFVLTGELFF. In DNA, the CDR3 is TGTGCCAGCAGCTTCGGGACAGGGTTTGTACTAACCGGGGAGCTGTTTTTT.